This T cell receptor beta chain appears in the sequencing data of a study of human T cells and chemical hapten exposure. As for the study in general: DPC at 0.01% went onto the upper back in patch tests, read at 6 days. Study-level results: Once DPC sensitization occurred, TCRs above 1 in 1000 frequency showed no change. There were significantly more large CDR3 similarity clusters among expanded TCRs than among controls.

The time point was: patch test 3, about 24 weeks after DPC sensitization. Noted treatment: therapeutic diphenylcyclopropenone sensitization with weekly scalp DPC. Original handling: A typical sample had roughly 96,000 TCRs, with about 20,000 to 700,000 overall. TCRdb re-analysed the RACE reads in MiXCR, keeping a single row per CDR3 protein. These V and J calls are TCRdb output, not the study's own analysis. The sample has under 75,000 distinct CDR3 sequences; around 10% are singletons. Trimming took off 8 bases at V and 0 bases at J, with 11 bases between the two ends. CDR3 size: 13 residues. Germline assignment: CDR1 DFQATT and CDR2 SNEGSKA (reference sequence). This clonotype was seen repeatedly, ten times or more. Its cognate antigen is unknown.

This TCR was sampled from a woman between 45 and 65 years old with alopecia areata. Some clones in this sample may be carry-over from other donors' samples. The V and J genes are TRBV20-1 and TRBJ2-1, with D perhaps assigned TRBD1 or TRBD2 (6 bases each). Material: whole blood, obtained in connection with sensitization to the hapten diphenylcyclopropenone (DPC). CDR3 in DNA: TGCAGTCCGGGGGCGAGCTCCTACAATGAGCAGTTCTTC. Its protein product is CSPGASSYNEQFF.